This T cell receptor beta chain was sequenced during a study of blood T cell repertoires in COVID-19. Study summary: COVID-19 samples, acute and convalescent, were from the United States, Italy and Spain. The cDNA or gDNA used as material had been derived from T cells, B-cell-depleted T cells, or PBMCs.

Original handling: Reference gene primers were amplified, and this amplification served to estimate nucleated cell counts. TCRdb keeps only in-frame clones here, not all; method: immunoSEQ multiplex PCR. Clone size and V and J calls were adopted from that table, with D and trimming inferred from the DNA. Among 60,000 to 75,000 clones listed, 75% to 90% were seen once. This CDR3 is 14 amino acids long. The J segment lost 6 bases and the V segment lost 5 bases, leaving 9 bases of the junction unmatched. Germline lookup yields CDR1 MGHDK and CDR2 SYGVNS. The receptor was isolated from a man younger than 40 with acute or convalescent COVID-19. The specimen sequenced was peripheral blood. The chain uses TRBV25-1 and TRBJ1-2, with 7 bases matching TRBD1. The DNA for the CDR3 is TGTGCCAGCAGTTATCCCGGGACAGTCAATGGCTACACCTTC. This translates into CASSYPGTVNGYTF.